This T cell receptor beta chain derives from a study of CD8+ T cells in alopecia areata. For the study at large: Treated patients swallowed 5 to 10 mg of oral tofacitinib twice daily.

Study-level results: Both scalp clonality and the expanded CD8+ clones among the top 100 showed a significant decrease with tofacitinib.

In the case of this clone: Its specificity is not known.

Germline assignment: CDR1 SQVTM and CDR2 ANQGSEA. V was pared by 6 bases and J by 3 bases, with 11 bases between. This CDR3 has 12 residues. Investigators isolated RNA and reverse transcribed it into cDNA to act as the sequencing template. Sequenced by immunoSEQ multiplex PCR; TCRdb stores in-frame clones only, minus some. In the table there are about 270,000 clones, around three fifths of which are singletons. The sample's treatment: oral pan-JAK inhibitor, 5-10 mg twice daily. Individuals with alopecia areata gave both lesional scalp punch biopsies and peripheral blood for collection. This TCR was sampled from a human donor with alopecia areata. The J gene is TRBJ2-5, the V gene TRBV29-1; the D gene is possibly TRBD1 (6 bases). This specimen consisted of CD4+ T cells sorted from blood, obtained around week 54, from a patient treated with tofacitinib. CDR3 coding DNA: TGCAGCGTGGGACAAAAGGAAGAGACCCAGTACTTC. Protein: CSVGQKEETQYF.